The following is a TCR beta chain sequence with its context. Its antigen is unknown. The sample's time point: persistent/refractory GD, antithyroid drugs over 5 years with positive TRAb. Generation of the TCR library employed RNA extracted from PBMCs. This CDR3 region has 15 residues. V gave up 2 bases and J gave up 5 bases, with 12 bases separating them. The germline V gene has CDR1 SGHAT and CDR2 FQDESV (reference sequence). The data originate from a study of regulatory T cells in long-lasting Graves disease. In the study overall: More than 5 years of antithyroid drugs with positive TSH receptor antibodies defined persistent Graves' disease. Points from the study as a whole: Patients whose Graves' disease persisted exhibited lower TCR diversity than those newly diagnosed. It was in persistent disease that TRBV28, TRBJ1-2 and TRBJ2-5 were favored.

Through Arm-PCR of CDR3 regions and iRepertoire HTBI primers, TCR beta libraries were built. TCRdb itself ran the multiplex PCR reads through MiXCR, one entry per CDR3 protein. The data show approximately 380,000 distinct CDR3 sequences, around 20% seen once. J is TRBJ2-2 and V is TRBV11-1; D is uncertain. This specimen consisted of peripheral blood mononuclear cells (PBMCs), obtained when the disease was refractory, from a patient treated with antithyroid drugs. The clonotype comes from a female donor with Graves disease. The CDR3 nucleotides read TGTGCCAGCAGCTTATTGCTGGAGCCGACCGGGGAGCTGTTTTTT. Protein: CASSLLLEPTGELFF. Together with reference TRBV11-1 and TRBJ2-2, the CDR3 gives the full variable domain: EAEVAQSPRYKITEKSQAVAFWCDPISGHATLYWYRQILGQGPELLVQFQDESVVDDSQLPKDRFSAERLKGVDSTLKIQPAELGDSAMYLCASSLLLEPTGELFFGEGSRLTVL.